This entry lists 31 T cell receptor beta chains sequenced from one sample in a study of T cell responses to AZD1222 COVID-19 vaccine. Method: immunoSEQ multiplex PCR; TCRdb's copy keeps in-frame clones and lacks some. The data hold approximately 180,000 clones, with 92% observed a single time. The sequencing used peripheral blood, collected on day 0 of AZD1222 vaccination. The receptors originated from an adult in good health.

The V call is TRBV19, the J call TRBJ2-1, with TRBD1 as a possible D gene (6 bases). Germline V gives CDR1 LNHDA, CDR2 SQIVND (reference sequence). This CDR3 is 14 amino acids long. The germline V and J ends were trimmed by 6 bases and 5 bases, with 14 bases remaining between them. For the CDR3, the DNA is TGTGCCAGTAGCGACGGACAGCCCAACAATGAGCAGTTCTTC. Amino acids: CASSDGQPNNEQFF.

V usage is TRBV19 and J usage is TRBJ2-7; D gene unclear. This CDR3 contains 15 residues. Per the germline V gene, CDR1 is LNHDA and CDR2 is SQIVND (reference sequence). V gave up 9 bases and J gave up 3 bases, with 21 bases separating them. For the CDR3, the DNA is TGTGCCAGAATTTCGAAGGATCGATTTTACTACGAGCAGTACTTC. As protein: CARISKDRFYYEQYF.

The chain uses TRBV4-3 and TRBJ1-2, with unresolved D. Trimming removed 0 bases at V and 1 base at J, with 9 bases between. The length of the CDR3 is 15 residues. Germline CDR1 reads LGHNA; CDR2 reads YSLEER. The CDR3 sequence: CASSQDRGINYGYTF. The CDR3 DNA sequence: TGCGCCAGCAGCCAAGATCGCGGCATTAACTATGGCTACACCTTC.

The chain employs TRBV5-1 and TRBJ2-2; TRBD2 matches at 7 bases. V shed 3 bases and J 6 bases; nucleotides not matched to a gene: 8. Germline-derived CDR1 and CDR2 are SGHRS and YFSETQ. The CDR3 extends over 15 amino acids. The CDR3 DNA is TGCGCCAGCAGCTGGGACGAGGGAGGGCCCGGGGAGCTGTTTTTT. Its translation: CASSWDEGGPGELFF.

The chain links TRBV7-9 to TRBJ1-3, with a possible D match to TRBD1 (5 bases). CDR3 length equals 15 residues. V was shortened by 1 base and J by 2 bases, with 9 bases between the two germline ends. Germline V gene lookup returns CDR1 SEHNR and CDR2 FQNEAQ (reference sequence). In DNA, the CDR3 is TGTGCCAGCAGCTTAGTTTCGGGGGCTGGAAACACCATATATTTT. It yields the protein CASSLVSGAGNTIYF.

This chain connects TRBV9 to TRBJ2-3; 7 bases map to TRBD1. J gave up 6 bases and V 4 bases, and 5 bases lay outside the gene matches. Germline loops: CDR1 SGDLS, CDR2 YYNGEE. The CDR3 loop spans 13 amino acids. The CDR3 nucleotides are TGTGCCAGCAGCTTCCCCAGGGGGGATACGCAGTATTTT. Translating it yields CASSFPRGDTQYF.

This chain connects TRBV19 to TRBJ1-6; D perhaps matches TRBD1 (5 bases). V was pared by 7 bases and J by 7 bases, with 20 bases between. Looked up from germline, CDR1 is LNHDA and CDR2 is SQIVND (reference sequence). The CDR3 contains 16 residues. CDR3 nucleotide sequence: TGTGCCAGTATGGGCCCACCGCAGGGACGGAATTCACCCCTCCACTTT. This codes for CASMGPPQGRNSPLHF.

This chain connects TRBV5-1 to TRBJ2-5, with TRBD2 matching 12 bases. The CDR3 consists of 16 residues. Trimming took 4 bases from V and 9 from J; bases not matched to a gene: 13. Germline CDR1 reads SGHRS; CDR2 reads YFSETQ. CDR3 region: CASSIRLAGAPAAQYF. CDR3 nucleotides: TGCGCCAGCAGCATAAGACTAGCGGGGGCCCCGGCGGCCCAGTACTTC.

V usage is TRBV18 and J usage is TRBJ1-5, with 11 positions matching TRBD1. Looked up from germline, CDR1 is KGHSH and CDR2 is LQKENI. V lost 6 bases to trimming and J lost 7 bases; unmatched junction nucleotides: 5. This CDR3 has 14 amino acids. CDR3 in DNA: TGTGCCAGCTCCCAGGGACAGGGGGAGCAGCCCCAGCATTTT. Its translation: CASSQGQGEQPQHF.

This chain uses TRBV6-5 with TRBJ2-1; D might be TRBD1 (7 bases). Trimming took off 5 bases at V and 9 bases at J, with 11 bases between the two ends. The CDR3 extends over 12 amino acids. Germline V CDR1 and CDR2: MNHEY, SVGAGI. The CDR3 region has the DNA TGTGCCAGCAGTCAGGGGGGAGCTGAGCAGTTCTTC. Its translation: CASSQGGAEQFF.

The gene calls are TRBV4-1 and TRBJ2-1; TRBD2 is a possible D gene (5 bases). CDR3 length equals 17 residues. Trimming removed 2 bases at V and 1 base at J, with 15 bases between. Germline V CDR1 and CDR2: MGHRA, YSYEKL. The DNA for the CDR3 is TGCGCCAGCAGCCAACGGGTAGAGGGTATGTCCTACAATGAGCAGTTCTTC. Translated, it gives CASSQRVEGMSYNEQFF.

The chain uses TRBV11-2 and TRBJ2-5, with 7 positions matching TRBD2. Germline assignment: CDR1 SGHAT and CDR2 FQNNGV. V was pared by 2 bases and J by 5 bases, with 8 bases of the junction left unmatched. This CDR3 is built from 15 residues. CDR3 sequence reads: CASSLTGGIRETQYF. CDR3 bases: TGTGCCAGCAGCTTAACGGGGGGAATCCGGGAGACCCAGTACTTC. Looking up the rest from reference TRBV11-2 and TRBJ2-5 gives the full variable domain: EAGVAQSPRYKIIEKRQSVAFWCNPISGHATLYWYQQILGQGPKLLIQFQNNGVVDDSQLPKDRFSAERLKGVDSTLKIQPAKLEDSAVYLCASSLTGGIRETQYFGPGTRLLVL.

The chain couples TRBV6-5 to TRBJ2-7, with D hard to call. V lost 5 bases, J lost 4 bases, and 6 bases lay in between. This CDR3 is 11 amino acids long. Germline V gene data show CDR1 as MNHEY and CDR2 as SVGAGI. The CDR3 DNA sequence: TGTGCCAGCAGTCGGGCTTACGAGCAGTACTTC. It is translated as CASSRAYEQYF.

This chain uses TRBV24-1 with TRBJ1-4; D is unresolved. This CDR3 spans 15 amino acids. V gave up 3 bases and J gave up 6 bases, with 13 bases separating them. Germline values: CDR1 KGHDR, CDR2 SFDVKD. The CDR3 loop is CATSDPRTGDEKLFF. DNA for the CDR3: TGTGCCACCAGTGATCCTCGGACGGGAGATGAAAAACTGTTTTTT.

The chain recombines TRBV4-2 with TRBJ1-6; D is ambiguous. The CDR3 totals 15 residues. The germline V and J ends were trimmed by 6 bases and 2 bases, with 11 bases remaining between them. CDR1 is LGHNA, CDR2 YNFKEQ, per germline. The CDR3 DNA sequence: TGTGCCAGCAGTAGTGGGGATCCCTATAATTCACCCCTCCACTTT. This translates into CASSSGDPYNSPLHF.

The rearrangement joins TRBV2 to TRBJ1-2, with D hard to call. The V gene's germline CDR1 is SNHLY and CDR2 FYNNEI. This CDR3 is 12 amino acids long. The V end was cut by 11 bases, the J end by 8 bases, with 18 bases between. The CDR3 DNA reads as TGTGCCGGTCCCGGCAGGCTGGGAGGCTACACCTTC. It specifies CAGPGRLGGYTF.

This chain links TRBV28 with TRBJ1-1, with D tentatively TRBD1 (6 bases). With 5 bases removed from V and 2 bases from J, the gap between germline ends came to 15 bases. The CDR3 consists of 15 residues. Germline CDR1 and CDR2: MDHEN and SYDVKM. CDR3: CASSTPDRFNTEAFF. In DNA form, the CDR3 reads TGTGCCAGCAGTACCCCGGACAGATTCAACACTGAAGCTTTCTTT.

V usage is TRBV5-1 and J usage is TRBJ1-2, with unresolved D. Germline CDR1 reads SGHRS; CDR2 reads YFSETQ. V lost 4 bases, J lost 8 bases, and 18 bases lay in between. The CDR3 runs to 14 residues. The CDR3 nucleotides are TGCGCCAGCAGCGCGTCGACATCGGGGTACGGCTACACCTTC. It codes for CASSASTSGYGYTF.

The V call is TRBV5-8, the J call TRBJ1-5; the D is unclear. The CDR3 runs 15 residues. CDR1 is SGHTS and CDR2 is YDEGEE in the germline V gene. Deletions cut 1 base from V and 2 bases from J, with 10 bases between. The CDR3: CASSLYAAGNQPQHF. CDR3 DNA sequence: TGTGCCAGCAGCTTGTACGCGGCGGGCAATCAGCCCCAGCATTTT.

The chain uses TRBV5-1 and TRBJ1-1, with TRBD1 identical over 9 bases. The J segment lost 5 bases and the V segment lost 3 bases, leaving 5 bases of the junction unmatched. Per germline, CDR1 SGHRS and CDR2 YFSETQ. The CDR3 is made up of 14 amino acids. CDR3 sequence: CASSSPGTGTEAFF. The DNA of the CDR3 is TGCGCCAGCAGCTCCCCCGGGACAGGGACTGAAGCTTTCTTT.

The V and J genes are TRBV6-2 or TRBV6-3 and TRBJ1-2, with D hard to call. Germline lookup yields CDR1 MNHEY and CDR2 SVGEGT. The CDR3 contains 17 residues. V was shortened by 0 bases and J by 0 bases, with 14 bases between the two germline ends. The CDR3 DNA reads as TGTGCCAGCAGTTACTCGAGTTCGGCAGCTTCTAACTATGGCTACACCTTC. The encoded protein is CASSYSSSAASNYGYTF.

Here the CDR3 DNA reads TGTGCCAGCATTATGGACCCCGGCGGGGCCAACGTCCTGACTTTC. Protein product: CASIMDPGGANVLTF. The V gene is TRBV2, the J gene TRBJ2-6, with D hard to call. There are 15 residues in the CDR3. V gave up 7 bases and J gave up 4 bases, with 14 bases separating them. Germline loops: CDR1 SNHLY, CDR2 FYNNEI. Combining the CDR3 with reference TRBV2 and TRBJ2-6 gives the whole variable domain EPEVTQTPSHQVTQMGQEVILRCVPISNHLYFYWYRQILGQKVEFLVSFYNNEISEKSEIFDDQFSVERPDGSNFTLKIRSTKLEDSAMYFCASIMDPGGANVLTFGAGSRLTVL.

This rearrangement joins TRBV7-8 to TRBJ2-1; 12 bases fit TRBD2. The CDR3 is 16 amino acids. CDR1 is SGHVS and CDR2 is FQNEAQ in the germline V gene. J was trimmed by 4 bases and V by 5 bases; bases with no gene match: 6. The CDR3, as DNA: TGTGCCAGCAGCCCTCTAGCGGGAGGGCCGTACAATGAGCAGTTCTTC. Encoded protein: CASSPLAGGPYNEQFF.

CDR3 nucleotide sequence: TGTGCCAGCAGCGTCATCGGGGCTGAAGCTTTCTTT. Protein: CASSVIGAEAFF. The chain employs TRBV5-4 and TRBJ1-1; no reliable D call. Germline CDR1 is SGHNT and CDR2 is YYREEE (reference sequence). Between the trimmed V and J ends, which lost 4 bases and 6 bases, there was a span of 10 bases. This CDR3 spans 12 amino acids. The whole variable domain, filled in from reference TRBV5-4 and TRBJ1-1, reads ETGVTQSPTHLIKTRGQQVTLRCSSQSGHNTVSWYQQALGQGPQFIFQYYREEENGRGNFPPRFSGLQFPNYSSELNVNALELDDSALYLCASSVIGAEAFFGQGTRLTVV.

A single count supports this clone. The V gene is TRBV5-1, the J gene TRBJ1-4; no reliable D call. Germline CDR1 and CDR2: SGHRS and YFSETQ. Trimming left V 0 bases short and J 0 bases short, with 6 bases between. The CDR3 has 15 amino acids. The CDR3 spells CASSLVGATNEKLFF. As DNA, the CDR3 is TGCGCCAGCAGCTTGGTCGGGGCAACTAATGAAAAACTGTTTTTT.

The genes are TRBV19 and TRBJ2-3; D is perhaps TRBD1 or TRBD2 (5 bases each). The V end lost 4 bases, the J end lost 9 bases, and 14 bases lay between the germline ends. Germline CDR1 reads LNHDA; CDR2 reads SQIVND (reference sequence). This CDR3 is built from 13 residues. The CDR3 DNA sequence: TGTGCCAGTAGTACTCCCCCAGAGGGGACGCAGTATTTT. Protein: CASSTPPEGTQYF.

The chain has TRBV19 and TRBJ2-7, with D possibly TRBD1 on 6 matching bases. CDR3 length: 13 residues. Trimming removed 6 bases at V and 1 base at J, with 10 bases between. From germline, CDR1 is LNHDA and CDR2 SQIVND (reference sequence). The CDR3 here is CASRNGQSYEQYF. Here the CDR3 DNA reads TGTGCCAGTAGGAACGGACAGTCCTACGAGCAGTACTTC. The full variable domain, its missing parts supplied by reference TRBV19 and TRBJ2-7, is DGGITQSPKYLFRKEGQNVTLSCEQNLNHDAMYWYRQDPGQGLRLIYYSQIVNDFQKGDIAEGYSVSREKKESFPLTVTSAQKNPTAFYLCASRNGQSYEQYFGPGTRLTVT.

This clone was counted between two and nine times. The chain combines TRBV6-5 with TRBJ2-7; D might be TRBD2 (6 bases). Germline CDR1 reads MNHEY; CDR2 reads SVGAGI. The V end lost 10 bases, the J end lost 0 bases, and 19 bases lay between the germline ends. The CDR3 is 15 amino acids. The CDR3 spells CATGERESYSYEQYF. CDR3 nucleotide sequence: TGTGCCACGGGGGAGCGTGAATCGTACTCCTACGAGCAGTACTTC.

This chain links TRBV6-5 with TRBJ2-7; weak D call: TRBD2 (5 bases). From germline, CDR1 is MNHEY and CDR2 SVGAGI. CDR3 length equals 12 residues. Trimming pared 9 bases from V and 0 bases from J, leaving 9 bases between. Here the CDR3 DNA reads TGTGCCAGTACCCGGGGCTCCTACGAGCAGTACGTC. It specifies CASTRGSYEQYV.

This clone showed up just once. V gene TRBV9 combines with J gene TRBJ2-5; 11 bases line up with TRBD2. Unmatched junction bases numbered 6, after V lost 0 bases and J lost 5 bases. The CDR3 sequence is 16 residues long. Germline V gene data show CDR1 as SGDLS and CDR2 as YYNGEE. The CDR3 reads CASSVVAGGPGETQYF. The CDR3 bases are TGTGCCAGCAGCGTAGTAGCGGGAGGGCCGGGGGAGACCCAGTACTTC.

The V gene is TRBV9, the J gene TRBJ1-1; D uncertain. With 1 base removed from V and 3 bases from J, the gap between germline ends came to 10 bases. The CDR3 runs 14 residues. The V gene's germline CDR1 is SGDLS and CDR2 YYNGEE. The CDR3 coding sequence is TGTGCCAGCAGCGTATCGGGTAAGGACACTGAAGCTTTCTTT. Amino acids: CASSVSGKDTEAFF.